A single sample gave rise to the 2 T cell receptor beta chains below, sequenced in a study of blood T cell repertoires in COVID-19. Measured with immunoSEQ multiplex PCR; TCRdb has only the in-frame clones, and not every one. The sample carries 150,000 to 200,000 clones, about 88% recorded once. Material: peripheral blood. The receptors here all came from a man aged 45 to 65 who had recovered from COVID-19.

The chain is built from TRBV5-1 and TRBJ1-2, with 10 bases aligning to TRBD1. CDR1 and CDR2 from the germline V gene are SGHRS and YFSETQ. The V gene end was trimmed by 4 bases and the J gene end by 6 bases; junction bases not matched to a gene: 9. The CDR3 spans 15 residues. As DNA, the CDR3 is TGCGCCAGCAGCACAGGACAGGGGGGTCGAAATGGCTACACCTTC. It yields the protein CASSTGQGGRNGYTF.

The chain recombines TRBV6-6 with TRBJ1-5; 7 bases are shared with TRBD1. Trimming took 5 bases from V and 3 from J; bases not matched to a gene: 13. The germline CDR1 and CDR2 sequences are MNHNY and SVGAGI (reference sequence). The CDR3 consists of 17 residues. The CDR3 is CASSRQGVGGSNQPQHF. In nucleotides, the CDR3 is TGTGCCAGCAGTCGACAGGGCGTCGGCGGTTCCAATCAGCCCCAGCATTTT.